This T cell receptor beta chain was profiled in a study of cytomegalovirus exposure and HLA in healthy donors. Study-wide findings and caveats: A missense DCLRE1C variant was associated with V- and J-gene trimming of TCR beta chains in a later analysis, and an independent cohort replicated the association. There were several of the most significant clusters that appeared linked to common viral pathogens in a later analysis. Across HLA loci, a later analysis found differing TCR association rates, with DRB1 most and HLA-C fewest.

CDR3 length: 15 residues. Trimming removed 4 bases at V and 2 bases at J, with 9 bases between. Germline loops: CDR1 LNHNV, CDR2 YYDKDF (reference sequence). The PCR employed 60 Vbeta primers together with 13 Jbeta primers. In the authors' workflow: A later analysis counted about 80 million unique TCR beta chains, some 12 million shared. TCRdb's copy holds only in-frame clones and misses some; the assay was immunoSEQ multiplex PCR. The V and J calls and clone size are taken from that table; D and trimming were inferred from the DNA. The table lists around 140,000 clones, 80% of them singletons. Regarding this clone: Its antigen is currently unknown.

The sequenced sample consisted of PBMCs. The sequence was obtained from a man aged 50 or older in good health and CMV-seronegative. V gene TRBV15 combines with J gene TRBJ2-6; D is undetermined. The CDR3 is CATSTRSTGANVLTF. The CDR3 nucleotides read TGTGCCACCAGCACCAGGTCGACTGGGGCCAACGTCCTGACTTTC.